Each of the 25 T cell receptor beta chains below was sequenced from the same sample in a study of cytomegalovirus exposure and HLA in healthy donors. Primers: 60 Vbeta forward and 13 Jbeta reverse. This table comes from immunoSEQ multiplex PCR, and its TCRdb copy is limited to in-frame clones, with some not included. The sample consists of approximately 160,000 clones, less than 85% of them appearing once. Sequencing input: PBMCs. Every receptor here comes from a man younger than 30 in good health and CMV-seronegative.

CDR3 coding DNA: TGTGCCAGCAGCTCCCCCCGACAGTCCGTGGACACTGAAGCTTTCTTT. Its translation is CASSSPRQSVDTEAFF. The chain employs TRBV7-9 and TRBJ1-1; TRBD1 is a possible D gene (5 bases). CDR3 length: 16 residues. The germline gives CDR1 SEHNR, CDR2 FQNEAQ (reference sequence). V lost 4 bases, J lost 3 bases, and 18 bases lay in between. The full variable domain, its missing parts supplied by reference TRBV7-9 and TRBJ1-1, is DTGVSQNPRHKITKRGQNVTFRCDPISEHNRLYWYRQTLGQGPEFLTYFQNEAQLEKSRLLSDRFSAERPKGSFSTLEIQRTEQGDSAMYLCASSSPRQSVDTEAFFGQGTRLTVV.

This clone was seen a single time. The chain carries TRBV7-9 and TRBJ1-5; D ambiguous. CDR1 is SEHNR and CDR2 is FQNEAQ in the germline V gene (reference sequence). The CDR3 extends over 13 amino acids. V was trimmed by 1 base and J by 5 bases, leaving 6 bases between them. Written as DNA, the CDR3 is TGTGCCAGCAGCTTAGGAACAGATCAGCCCCAGCATTTT. Its translation is CASSLGTDQPQHF.

The rearrangement links TRBV6-6 to TRBJ2-7, with 12 bases identical to TRBD2. CDR1 and CDR2 (germline): MNHNY, SVGAGI (reference sequence). The CDR3 extends over 16 amino acids. The V gene end was trimmed by 0 bases and the J gene end by 4 bases; junction bases not matched to a gene: 4. The CDR3 DNA reads as TGTGCCAGCAGTTACTCCTCTAGCGGGGGGGGTTACGAGCAGTACTTC. It yields the protein CASSYSSSGGGYEQYF.

This clone has a handful of counts. V usage is TRBV5-1 and J usage is TRBJ2-2; 9 positions agree with TRBD2. Trimming cost V 6 bases and J 3 bases; bases outside gene matches: 9. The CDR3 loop spans 16 amino acids. Germline lookup yields CDR1 SGHRS and CDR2 YFSETQ. This CDR3 is CASNVRGGPDTGELFF. The DNA of the CDR3 is TGCGCCAGCAACGTGCGGGGGGGCCCTGACACCGGGGAGCTGTTTTTT.

This clone was seen just once. The V call is TRBV5-5, the J call TRBJ2-1, with no clear D. V was clipped by 2 bases and J by 4 bases, with 7 bases between them. CDR3 length: 13 residues. The V gene's germline CDR1 is SGHKS and CDR2 YYEKEE (reference sequence). DNA of the CDR3: TGTGCCAGCAGCTTACTCACTTACAATGAGCAGTTCTTC. Translation gives CASSLLTYNEQFF.

J is TRBJ2-5 and V is TRBV12-5; a possible D gene is TRBD2 (6 bases). This CDR3 is built from 13 residues. The germline gives CDR1 LGHNT, CDR2 FRNRAP. V was pared by 6 bases and J by 1 base, with 9 bases between. The CDR3 coding sequence is TGTGCTAGTGGGGCGGGACCCCAAGAGACCCAGTACTTC. Its translation: CASGAGPQETQYF.

As regards this clone: Its ends do not fully match the called genes, so a read error is possible. The V gene is TRBV27, the J gene TRBJ1-1; 9 bases line up with TRBD1. The germline CDR1 and CDR2 sequences are MNHEY and SMNVEV (reference sequence). The CDR3 is made up of 18 amino acids. CDR3 loop: CASSSIGRADRGNAEAFF. The CDR3 DNA follows: TGTGCCAGCAGTTCGATAGGTAGGGCAGACAGGGGGAACGCTGAAGCTTTCTTT.

The CDR3 protein is CASSRTQQETQYF. In DNA form, the CDR3 reads TGTGCCAGCAGCCGGACTCAGCAAGAGACCCAGTACTTC. J is TRBJ2-5 and V is TRBV7-8, with D possibly being TRBD2 (5 bases). This CDR3 has 13 amino acids. Germline CDR1 and CDR2: SGHVS and FQNEAQ. V gave up 5 bases and J gave up 2 bases, with 9 bases separating them.

The CDR3 region is CASSVATGVGELFF. The CDR3 DNA is TGTGCCAGCAGCGTAGCTACAGGGGTCGGGGAGCTGTTTTTT. V and J are TRBV9 and TRBJ2-2; 7 bases align to TRBD1. Germline CDR1 SGDLS, CDR2 YYNGEE. Losses at the gene ends were 0 bases for V and 7 bases for J; bases not matched to a gene: 3. This CDR3 is built from 14 residues.

The sample holds a few counts of this clone. The identical CDR3 is also encoded by other nucleotide sequences in the sample. The CDR3 loop is CASSLRGLGTEAFF. CDR3 sequence (DNA): TGTGCCAGCAGCTTAAGGGGGCTGGGCACTGAAGCTTTCTTT. The chain links TRBV5-6 to TRBJ1-1, with 7 positions matching TRBD1. This CDR3 region has 14 residues. V lost 2 bases to trimming and J lost 4 bases; unmatched junction nucleotides: 5. Germline lookup yields CDR1 SGHDT and CDR2 YYEEEE.

V gene TRBV25-1 combines with J gene TRBJ2-4, with a possible D match to TRBD1 (6 bases). The CDR3 totals 13 residues. The germline CDR1 and CDR2 sequences are MGHDK and SYGVNS. Between the trimmed V and J ends, which lost 6 bases and 7 bases, there was a span of 13 bases. For the CDR3, the DNA is TGTGCCAGCAGGGGGCAGGGGTGGAACATTCAGTACTTC. Its protein is CASRGQGWNIQYF.

V and J are TRBV29-1 and TRBJ1-5; possible D gene TRBD1, 5 bases. Trimming removed 6 bases from V and 7 bases from J, with 19 bases in between. Germline-derived CDR1 and CDR2 are SQVTM and ANQGSEA. The CDR3 spans 14 residues. CDR3 nucleotides: TGCAGCGTCGCGGGCGGAGGGACCGACCAGCCCCAGCATTTT. It yields the protein CSVAGGGTDQPQHF.

The chain uses TRBV5-1 and TRBJ1-1, with D uncertain. Germline-derived CDR1 and CDR2 are SGHRS and YFSETQ. The CDR3 is 15 residues long. The V end lost 3 bases, the J end lost 0 bases, and 12 bases lay between the germline ends. The CDR3 sequence is CASSSTTRLNTEAFF. CDR3 nucleotides: TGCGCCAGCAGCTCCACGACACGCTTGAACACTGAAGCTTTCTTT.

In its sample, this clone was seen once. The chain combines TRBV5-1 with TRBJ2-1; possible D gene TRBD1, 5 bases. V was clipped by 1 base and J by 8 bases, with 19 bases between them. This CDR3 is built from 16 residues. Germline assignment: CDR1 SGHRS and CDR2 YFSETQ. CDR3 loop: CASSLRLGASVYEQFF. Written as DNA, the CDR3 is TGCGCCAGCAGCTTGAGGCTAGGGGCTAGTGTCTATGAGCAGTTCTTC.

This chain connects TRBV27 to TRBJ2-7; 8 positions agree with TRBD2. This CDR3 is built from 14 residues. Germline V CDR1 and CDR2: MNHEY, SMNVEV (reference sequence). V dropped 5 bases and J dropped 4; count of bases not matched to a gene: 7. The CDR3 coding sequence is TGTGCCAGCAGTCCCAACGGGGGGGGGTACGAGCAGTACTTC. Translation: CASSPNGGGYEQYF.

This clone appeared a single time. This chain connects TRBV19 to TRBJ1-1; the D gene is possibly TRBD1 (6 bases). The CDR3 spans 15 residues. Trimming took off 1 base at V and 4 bases at J, with 13 bases between the two ends. Germline-derived CDR1 and CDR2 are LNHDA and SQIVND (reference sequence). The CDR3 DNA reads as TGTGCCAGTAGTATAGGAACAGGGTTGCGCACTGAAGCTTTCTTT. Translation gives CASSIGTGLRTEAFF.

This clone was detected only a few times. V and J are TRBV10-3 and TRBJ2-1; D unresolved. Per germline, CDR1 ENHRY and CDR2 SYGVKD. The V end was cut by 8 bases, the J end by 5 bases, with 10 bases between. The CDR3 runs 12 residues. The CDR3 DNA reads as TGTGCCATCTCCGCAGACAACAATGAGCAGTTCTTC. Residues: CAISADNNEQFF.

This chain joins TRBV2 and TRBJ1-1; 7 bases are a match to TRBD1. Per germline, CDR1 SNHLY and CDR2 FYNNEI. This CDR3 is 13 amino acids long. After removal of 6 bases from V and 10 bases from J, the junction contained 11 bases not matched to a gene. In DNA, the CDR3 is TGTGCCAGCAGCCCAGACAGGGCAGTTCGAGCTTTCTTT. Amino acid sequence: CASSPDRAVRAFF.

V and J are TRBV4-1 and TRBJ1-3, with D maybe TRBD1 (5 bases). Trimming left V 2 bases short and J 3 bases short, with 8 bases between. The CDR3 has 14 amino acids. CDR1 is MGHRA and CDR2 is YSYEKL in the germline V gene. The CDR3: CASSQPTVGNTIYF. CDR3 nucleotides: TGCGCCAGCAGCCAACCGACAGTTGGAAACACCATATATTTT.

This chain uses TRBV6-1 with TRBJ2-7; TRBD1 matches 7 bases. The germline V gene has CDR1 MNHNS and CDR2 SASEGT. J was trimmed by 3 bases and V by 10 bases; bases with no gene match: 9. The length of the CDR3 is 13 residues. CDR3 DNA sequence: TGTGCCATCCCGGGGACAGTCAGCTACGAGCAGTACTTC. This encodes CAIPGTVSYEQYF.

This clone appeared a few times. The rearrangement uses TRBV5-6 and TRBJ2-5, with 7 bases fitting TRBD1. Germline trimming cut 5 bases from V and 2 bases from J; bases unmatched to any gene: 3. This CDR3 is built from 13 residues. In germline, CDR1 is SGHDT, CDR2 YYEEEE. DNA of the CDR3: TGTGCCAGCAGAATGGGACAGCAAGAGACCCAGTACTTC. This gives the protein CASRMGQQETQYF.

This rearrangement joins TRBV15 to TRBJ2-1, with a weak D call TRBD2 (5 bases). Germline V gene data show CDR1 as LNHNV and CDR2 as YYDKDF (reference sequence). The V and J ends lost 0 bases and 9 bases respectively, with 18 bases between them. The CDR3 covers 16 residues. DNA for the CDR3: TGTGCCACCAGCAGAGAGTCTAGCCGAAGCCTGGGTGAGCAGTTCTTC. This codes for CATSRESSRSLGEQFF.

Notes on this clone: The junction does not match germline at one end; this may be a read error. The chain has TRBV23-1 and TRBJ1-4; no firm D call. TRBV23-1 is an open reading frame whose function is uncertain. The CDR3 runs 10 residues. For the CDR3, the DNA is TGCGCCAGCAGATGGCAAGCCCGGGATTTC. Translation gives CASRWQARDF.

Concerning this clone: Other DNA sequences from this sample encode an identical CDR3 as well. V is TRBV13 and J is TRBJ2-1, with D hard to call. This CDR3 is built from 15 residues. The V gene lost 0 bases and the J gene lost 0 bases, with 6 bases spanning the gap. Germline CDR1 and CDR2: PRHDT and FYEKMQ (reference sequence). CDR3 loop: CASSLGRSSYNEQFF. DNA of the CDR3: TGTGCCAGCAGCTTAGGGCGGAGCTCCTACAATGAGCAGTTCTTC.

This chain's CDR3 is CASRLGGVAGSSYNEQFF. CDR3 DNA: TGTGCCAGCAGACTGGGCGGGGTAGCGGGGTCGTCCTACAATGAGCAGTTCTTC. This chain uses TRBV7-9 with TRBJ2-1; 8 nucleotides match TRBD2. The junction had 14 bases not matched to a gene; V was cut back by 6 bases and J by 1 base. CDR1 and CDR2 from the germline V gene are SEHNR and FQNEAQ (reference sequence). This CDR3 is 18 amino acids long. The entire variable domain, with the rest obtained from reference TRBV7-9 and TRBJ2-1, is as follows: DTGVSQNPRHKITKRGQNVTFRCDPISEHNRLYWYRQTLGQGPEFLTYFQNEAQLEKSRLLSDRFSAERPKGSFSTLEIQRTEQGDSAMYLCASRLGGVAGSSYNEQFFGPGTRLTVL.